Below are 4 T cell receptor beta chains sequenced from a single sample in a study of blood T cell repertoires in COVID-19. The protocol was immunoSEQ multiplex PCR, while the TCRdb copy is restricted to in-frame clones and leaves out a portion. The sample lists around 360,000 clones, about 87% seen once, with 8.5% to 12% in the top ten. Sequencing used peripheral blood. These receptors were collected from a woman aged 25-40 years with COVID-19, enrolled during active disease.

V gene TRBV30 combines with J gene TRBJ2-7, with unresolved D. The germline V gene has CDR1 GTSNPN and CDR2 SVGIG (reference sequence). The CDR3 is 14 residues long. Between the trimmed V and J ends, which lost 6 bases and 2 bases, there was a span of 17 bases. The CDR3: CACEDPTEAYEQYF. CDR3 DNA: TGTGCCTGCGAAGATCCCACCGAGGCCTACGAGCAGTACTTC.

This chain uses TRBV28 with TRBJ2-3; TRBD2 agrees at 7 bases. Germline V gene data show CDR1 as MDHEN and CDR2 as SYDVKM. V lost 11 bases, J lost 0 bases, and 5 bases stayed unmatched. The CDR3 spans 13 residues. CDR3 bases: TGTGCCTCAAGCGGGGTTAGCACAGATACGCAGTATTTT. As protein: CASSGVSTDTQYF.

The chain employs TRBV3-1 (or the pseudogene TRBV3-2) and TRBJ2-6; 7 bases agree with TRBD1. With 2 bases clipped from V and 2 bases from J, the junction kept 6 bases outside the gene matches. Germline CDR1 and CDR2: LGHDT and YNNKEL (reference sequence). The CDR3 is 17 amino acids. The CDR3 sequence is CASSQRQGRTGANVLTF. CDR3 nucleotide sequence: TGTGCCAGCAGCCAAAGACAGGGTAGGACTGGGGCCAACGTCCTGACTTTC.

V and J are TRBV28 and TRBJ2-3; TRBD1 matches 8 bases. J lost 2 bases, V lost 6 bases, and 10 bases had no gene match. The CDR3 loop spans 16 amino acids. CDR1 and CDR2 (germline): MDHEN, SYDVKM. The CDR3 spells CASSTPGQVNTDTQYF. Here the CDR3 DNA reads TGTGCCAGCAGCACCCCGGGACAGGTCAACACAGATACGCAGTATTTT.